This paragraph reports one T cell receptor (beta chain). The target antigen is unknown. Time point specified: newly diagnosed GD, antithyroid drugs for less than 3 months. PBMC RNA served as the TCR library source. Blood from the periphery, approximately 10 milliliters in all, was drawn into EDTA tubes. This record comes from a study of regulatory T cells in long-lasting Graves disease. Points from the study as a whole: Persistent Graves' patients showed reduced TCR diversity versus newly diagnosed patients.

This CDR3 comprises 11 residues. CDR1 is DFQATT and CDR2 is SNEGSKA in the germline V gene (reference sequence). V was cut by 3 bases and J by 3 bases, with 6 bases left in between. With iRepertoire HTBI primers and Arm-PCR of CDR3 regions, TCR beta libraries were built. TCRdb fed the multiplex PCR reads into MiXCR, producing one record per CDR3 protein. Of about 540,000 distinct CDR3 sequences listed, roughly 13% were seen once; the top ten hold 10%. These sequences were also reported in another study, on T cells in Graves' hyperthyroidism and ophthalmopathy. That report notes: Primed by the HTBI set, a first-round RT-PCR was run on the TCR CDR3.

This clonotype was sampled from a man aged 25-45 years with Graves disease. Sequenced material: peripheral blood mononuclear cells (PBMCs), taken at new diagnosis, from a patient treated with antithyroid drugs. The chain links TRBV20-1 to TRBJ2-7; D is ambiguous. The DNA for the CDR3 is TGCAGTGCTAGGCCCGTCTACGAGCAGTACTTC. It yields the protein CSARPVYEQYF.